The 17 T cell receptor beta chains below were found in one sample sequenced in a study of T cells after yellow fever vaccination. TCRdb recomputed calls from the 5' RACE reads with MiXCR, one row per CDR3 protein. The sample carries about 300,000 distinct CDR3 sequences, around 6.8% recorded once. Sequenced here: PBMCs, sampled approximately 40 days after the first yellow fever vaccination. These receptors were taken from a man younger than 35 who received the YFV17D yellow fever vaccine.

The rearrangement joins TRBV20-1 to TRBJ2-3, with 7 bases identical to TRBD2. J gave up 7 bases and V 0 bases, and 10 bases lay outside the gene matches. Germline assignment: CDR1 DFQATT and CDR2 SNEGSKA (reference sequence). The CDR3 runs to 15 residues. This CDR3 reads CSARDRVGGGNTQYF. The CDR3 nucleotides read TGCAGTGCTAGAGATCGAGTGGGCGGGGGAAATACGCAGTATTTT.

This clonotype was seen ten or more times. The genes are TRBV14 and TRBJ2-5, with 9 bases matching TRBD1. The V gene's germline CDR1 is SGHDN and CDR2 FVKESK. This CDR3 spans 18 amino acids. J lost 2 bases, V lost 2 bases, and 12 bases had no gene match. The CDR3 DNA follows: TGTGCCAGCAGCCAATGGTTCCTCCGGGACAGGGTTCAAGAGACCCAGTACTTC. This codes for CASSQWFLRDRVQETQYF.

The V and J genes are TRBV11-3 and TRBJ2-5, with 7 nucleotides matching TRBD1. The CDR3 totals 15 residues. Germline loops: CDR1 SGHNT, CDR2 YENEEA. The V segment lost 1 base and the J segment 1 base; nucleotides outside the gene matches: 3. The CDR3 nucleotides read TGTGCCAGCAGCTTAGCCGGGACAGCCCAAGAGACCCAGTACTTC. The encoded protein is CASSLAGTAQETQYF.

The V call is TRBV7-9, the J call TRBJ1-3, with no clear D. The V end was cut by 5 bases, the J end by 1 base, with 12 bases between. Per the germline V gene, CDR1 is SEHNR and CDR2 is FQNEAQ (reference sequence). CDR3 length: 15 amino acids. The CDR3 spells CASSPRRRSGNTIYF. In nucleotides, the CDR3 is TGTGCCAGCAGCCCCCGCAGGAGATCTGGAAACACCATATATTTT.

The sample holds a few counts of this clonotype. Written as DNA, the CDR3 is TGCAGTGCAACCCAGGGGGCCTACGAGCAGTACGTC. Amino acid sequence: CSATQGAYEQYV. The chain is built from TRBV20-1 and TRBJ2-7; TRBD1 matches 7 bases. Germline lookup yields CDR1 DFQATT and CDR2 SNEGSKA (reference sequence). CDR3 size: 12 residues. Germline trimming cut 6 bases from V and 2 bases from J; bases unmatched to any gene: 4.

This clonotype was counted between two and nine times. The V and J genes are TRBV5-6 and TRBJ2-1; 9 bases match TRBD1. The CDR3 extends over 17 amino acids. The V and J ends lost 3 bases and 3 bases, in that order; junction bases with no gene match: 10. The germline CDR1 and CDR2 sequences are SGHDT and YYEEEE. DNA for the CDR3: TGTGCCAGCAGCTGGACAGGGGCGCTTTTACTCTACAATGAGCAGTTCTTC. It specifies CASSWTGALLLYNEQFF.

This chain joins TRBV6-1 and TRBJ2-7; D is perhaps TRBD2 (7 bases). Germline values: CDR1 MNHNS, CDR2 SASEGT. CDR3 size: 13 residues. V was shortened by 7 bases and J by 4 bases, with 14 bases between the two germline ends. The CDR3 here is CASKAGAVYEQYV. Written as DNA, the CDR3 is TGTGCCAGCAAGGCGGGGGCCGTATACGAGCAGTACGTC.

This clonotype was recorded at least ten times. J is TRBJ2-5 and V is TRBV27; no firm D call. Looked up from germline, CDR1 is MNHEY and CDR2 is SMNVEV (reference sequence). The CDR3 covers 14 residues. Trimming left V 0 bases short and J 9 bases short, with 14 bases between. CDR3 in DNA: TGTGCCAGCAGTTTATCGTCTGCCGCATGGGCCCAGTACTTC. It translates to CASSLSSAAWAQYF.

This clonotype was counted only a few times. J is TRBJ2-3 and V is TRBV20-1, with D possibly being TRBD1 (7 bases). Trimming took off 5 bases at V and 0 bases at J, with 15 bases between the two ends. The CDR3 is 15 residues long. Germline values: CDR1 DFQATT, CDR2 SNEGSKA (reference sequence). The CDR3 here is CSAGGRGQSTDTQYF. The DNA for the CDR3 is TGCAGTGCTGGGGGGCGGGGACAGAGCACAGATACGCAGTATTTT.

V usage is TRBV19 and J usage is TRBJ1-3; D gene unclear. Trimming shortened V by 7 bases and J by 0 bases, and 13 bases separated the two germline ends. This CDR3 has 15 amino acids. Germline V gene sequence: CDR1 LNHDA, CDR2 SQIVND (reference sequence). CDR3 sequence (DNA): TGTGCCAGTACTGCGACAACGGACTCTGGAAACACCATATATTTT. Its translation is CASTATTDSGNTIYF.

The rearrangement joins TRBV7-2 to TRBJ1-2; D gene uncertain. Trimming pared 2 bases from V and 6 bases from J, leaving 19 bases between. The CDR3 runs to 16 residues. Germline assignment: CDR1 SGHTA and CDR2 FQGNSA. Here the CDR3 reads CASSLSRASAGNGYTF. The CDR3, as DNA: TGTGCCAGCAGCTTAAGTCGGGCCTCAGCGGGGAATGGCTACACCTTC.

This clonotype was seen only a few times. The chain uses TRBV7-2 and TRBJ2-2; 13 nucleotides agree with TRBD2. Per germline, CDR1 SGHTA and CDR2 FQGNSA. The CDR3 consists of 21 residues. The ends lost 7 bases at V and 0 bases at J; junction bases unmatched: 17. This CDR3 reads CASIPPLSRLAGGPNTGELFF. Written as DNA, the CDR3 is TGTGCCAGCATCCCACCACTCTCACGACTAGCGGGGGGCCCGAACACCGGGGAGCTGTTTTTT.

The CDR3 region has the DNA TGTGCCAGCAGCTCTTCCCGCCAGGGGCTGAATGAGCAGTTCTTC. Amino acid sequence: CASSSSRQGLNEQFF. The chain recombines TRBV12-3 or TRBV12-4 with TRBJ2-1, with D perhaps matching TRBD1 (6 bases). V was shortened by 6 bases and J by 7 bases, with 19 bases between the two germline ends. The CDR3 is 15 amino acids.

This clonotype was seen more than once but under ten times. As DNA, the CDR3 is TGCGCCAGCAGCTTCTTCTCAGGCAACCAAGAGACCCAGTACTTC. This codes for CASSFFSGNQETQYF. The chain carries TRBV5-1 and TRBJ2-5; D not certain. Trimming left V 2 bases short and J 0 bases short, with 11 bases between. Germline V gene sequence: CDR1 SGHRS, CDR2 YFSETQ. CDR3 length: 15 residues.

In its sample, this clonotype was seen a few times. This chain links TRBV12-5 with TRBJ2-5; 7 nucleotides line up with TRBD2. CDR3 length equals 17 residues. After removal of 1 base from V and 4 bases from J, the junction contained 12 bases not matched to a gene. Germline CDR1 and CDR2: LGHNT and FRNRAP. In DNA, the CDR3 is TGTGCTAGTGGTTTGGGACTCGCGGGGGAGCGGGGAGAGACCCAGTACTTC. It specifies CASGLGLAGERGETQYF. Complete variable domain (other parts from reference TRBV12-5 and TRBJ2-5): DARVTQTPRHKVTEMGQEVTMRCQPILGHNTVFWYRQTMMQGLELLAYFRNRAPLDDSGMPKDRFSAEMPDATLATLKIQPSEPRDSAVYFCASGLGLAGERGETQYFGPGTRLLVL.

This clonotype appeared many times. The rearrangement joins TRBV28 to TRBJ2-3; D is undetermined. V was cut by 3 bases and J by 8 bases, with 15 bases left in between. Germline-derived CDR1 and CDR2 are MDHEN and SYDVKM. The CDR3 covers 14 residues. The DNA for the CDR3 is TGTGCCAGCAGTTTTTCGGCCAACAAAGGTACGCAGTATTTT. It encodes CASSFSANKGTQYF.

In its sample, this clonotype was seen a few times. CDR3 protein: CASSLSSGGAGEQFF. For the CDR3, the DNA is TGTGCCAGCAGTTTATCCTCAGGGGGCGCGGGTGAGCAGTTCTTC. The gene calls are TRBV27 and TRBJ2-1; 8 bases map to TRBD1. V was clipped by 0 bases and J by 9 bases; unmatched bases: 7. This CDR3 has 15 residues. Per the germline V gene, CDR1 is MNHEY and CDR2 is SMNVEV (reference sequence).